This entry lists 16 T cell receptor beta chains sequenced from one sample in a study of blood T cell repertoires in COVID-19. Clones were read by immunoSEQ multiplex PCR, and TCRdb kept only the in-frame ones, dropping some. This table has about 70,000 clones, around 91% appearing once. Sequencing was performed on peripheral blood. The receptors stem from a man aged 50 or older with acute or convalescent COVID-19.

The rearrangement joins TRBV19 to TRBJ2-2, with 7 bases matching TRBD1. The germline CDR1 and CDR2 sequences are LNHDA and SQIVND (reference sequence). There are 17 residues in the CDR3. V lost 9 bases and J lost 3; bases outside the gene matches: 16. The CDR3 DNA reads as TGTGCCAGCCTAAGAGATAGGGGGCTAGCACACACCGGGGAGCTGTTTTTT. Translated: CASLRDRGLAHTGELFF.

The chain recombines TRBV27 with TRBJ2-7, with D tentatively TRBD1 (5 bases). The CDR3 contains 12 residues. Germline CDR1 and CDR2: MNHEY and SMNVEV (reference sequence). The V gene lost 6 bases and the J gene lost 4 bases, with 10 bases spanning the gap. DNA of the CDR3: TGTGCCAGCAGGGGGCTGGGGTACGAGCAGTACTTC. Protein product: CASRGLGYEQYF.

For the CDR3, the DNA is TGTGCCAGCAGTTACTCGAGGGAGCGAGAGCAGTACTTC. This sequence encodes CASSYSREREQYF. The V call is TRBV6-5, the J call TRBJ2-7; D possibly corresponds to TRBD2 (5 bases). Germline CDR1 is MNHEY and CDR2 is SVGAGI. There are 13 residues in the CDR3. V lost 0 bases to trimming and J lost 7 bases, with 10 bases between them.

This chain uses TRBV4-3 with TRBJ1-2, with D maybe TRBD1 (6 bases). The CDR3 is 15 residues long. V lost 0 bases and J 7 bases, leaving 15 bases between the germline ends. Germline V gene sequence: CDR1 LGHNA, CDR2 YSLEER. CDR3 DNA: TGCGCCAGCAGCCAAGACGGCCCAGGGGCCGTTGGCTACACCTTC. It yields the protein CASSQDGPGAVGYTF.

J is TRBJ2-1 and V is TRBV29-1; 7 positions agree with TRBD2. This CDR3 spans 14 amino acids. V shed 3 bases, J shed 7 bases, and the junction held 9 bases outside the gene matches. CDR1 and CDR2 (germline): SQVTM, ANQGSEA. The CDR3 DNA follows: TGCAGCGTTGAGGCAAGCGGGAAAAGAAATGAGCAGTTCTTC. It yields the protein CSVEASGKRNEQFF.

This chain joins TRBV5-6 and TRBJ2-1, with TRBD2 matching over 13 bases. Losses at the gene ends were 4 bases for V and 8 bases for J; bases not matched to a gene: 6. Germline loops: CDR1 SGHDT, CDR2 YYEEEE. CDR3 size: 15 residues. CDR3 protein: CASSRGLAGDDEQFF. The DNA of the CDR3 is TGTGCCAGCAGCCGAGGACTAGCGGGAGATGATGAGCAGTTCTTC. Filled out from reference TRBV5-6 and TRBJ2-1, the complete variable domain reads DAGVTQSPTHLIKTRGQQVTLRCSPKSGHDTVSWYQQALGQGPQFIFQYYEEEERQRGNFPDRFSGHQFPNYSSELNVNALLLGDSALYLCASSRGLAGDDEQFFGPGTRLTVL.

This clone appeared once. V gene TRBV5-4 combines with J gene TRBJ2-5; 7 nucleotides match TRBD1. J was trimmed by 2 bases and V by 4 bases; bases with no gene match: 5. CDR3 size: 14 residues. Germline V gene sequence: CDR1 SGHNT, CDR2 YYREEE (reference sequence). The CDR3 spells CASSIADRQETQYF. CDR3 DNA: TGTGCCAGCAGCATCGCGGACAGGCAAGAGACCCAGTACTTC.

The chain links TRBV11-2 to TRBJ2-5, with 7 bases aligning to TRBD2. Looked up from germline, CDR1 is SGHAT and CDR2 is FQNNGV. The J segment lost 3 bases and the V segment lost 7 bases, leaving 5 bases of the junction unmatched. This CDR3 has 13 residues. The CDR3 bases are TGTGCCAGCACCTGGGGGGGGGAAGAGACCCAGTACTTC. It encodes CASTWGGEETQYF.

The chain employs TRBV5-8 and TRBJ1-5, with D tentatively TRBD1 (6 bases). Trimming took 0 bases from V and 9 from J, leaving 13 bases between them. Per the germline V gene, CDR1 is SGHTS and CDR2 is YDEGEE. The CDR3 sequence is 14 residues long. CDR3 amino acids: CASSLEQGIRPQHF. The CDR3 DNA reads TGTGCCAGCAGCTTGGAGCAGGGGATACGGCCCCAGCATTTT.

The CDR3 here is CASRPPSGREGYNEQFF. In DNA, the CDR3 is TGTGCCAGCAGACCCCCATCGGGTCGGGAGGGCTACAATGAGCAGTTCTTC. The gene calls are TRBV7-2 and TRBJ2-1, with 8 bases matching TRBD2. CDR1 is SGHTA, CDR2 FQGNSA, per germline. Trimming at V came to 6 bases and at J to 3 bases, leaving 13 bases not matched to a gene. The CDR3 is 17 amino acids.

J is TRBJ2-1 and V is TRBV6-6, with TRBD2 identical over 10 bases. Germline CDR1 is MNHNY and CDR2 is SVGAGI (reference sequence). This CDR3 has 17 amino acids. Trimming at V came to 5 bases and at J to 4 bases, leaving 11 bases not matched to a gene. The CDR3 loop is CASSPQSSGRKYNEQFF. The CDR3 DNA reads as TGTGCCAGCAGTCCTCAAAGTAGCGGGAGGAAATACAATGAGCAGTTCTTC.

The gene calls are TRBV7-9 and TRBJ1-4; 7 bases agree with TRBD1. CDR1 and CDR2 (germline): SEHNR, FQNEAQ (reference sequence). V was pared by 3 bases and J by 7 bases, with 2 bases of the junction left unmatched. The CDR3 contains 13 residues. The CDR3 DNA follows: TGTGCCAGCAGCTTCCGGGACAGTGAAAAACTGTTTTTT. It translates to CASSFRDSEKLFF.

V is TRBV18 and J is TRBJ2-5, with D perhaps matching TRBD2 (6 bases). Per germline, CDR1 KGHSH and CDR2 LQKENI. The CDR3 spans 14 residues. V dropped 3 bases and J dropped 3 bases, with 11 bases sitting between them. This CDR3 reads CASSPGTFKETQYF. CDR3 nucleotides: TGTGCCAGCTCACCCGGGACTTTCAAAGAGACCCAGTACTTC.

This rearrangement joins TRBV5-5 to TRBJ2-5; 10 nucleotides align to TRBD1. Germline loops: CDR1 SGHKS, CDR2 YYEKEE (reference sequence). With 4 bases clipped from V and 1 base from J, the junction kept 7 bases outside the gene matches. This CDR3 has 16 amino acids. DNA of the CDR3: TGTGCCAGCAGCCGCGGGACAGGGGCCTCCCAAGAGACCCAGTACTTC. This encodes CASSRGTGASQETQYF.

This clone appeared once. The CDR3 DNA reads TGTGCCAGTAAGCTTAGCGGGAGCACCTACAATGAGCAGTTCTTC. It codes for CASKLSGSTYNEQFF. This chain connects TRBV19 to TRBJ2-1, with 9 bases matching TRBD2. CDR1 is LNHDA and CDR2 is SQIVND in the germline V gene (reference sequence). Trimming cost V 7 bases and J 2 bases; bases outside gene matches: 6. This CDR3 is 15 amino acids long.

The chain links TRBV9 to TRBJ2-5; 9 bases match TRBD2. Germline loops: CDR1 SGDLS, CDR2 YYNGEE. V shed 3 bases, J shed 3 bases, and the junction held 6 bases outside the gene matches. This CDR3 has 15 amino acids. The CDR3 reads CASSALTSGKETQYF. The DNA of the CDR3 is TGTGCCAGCAGCGCACTGACTAGCGGCAAAGAGACCCAGTACTTC.